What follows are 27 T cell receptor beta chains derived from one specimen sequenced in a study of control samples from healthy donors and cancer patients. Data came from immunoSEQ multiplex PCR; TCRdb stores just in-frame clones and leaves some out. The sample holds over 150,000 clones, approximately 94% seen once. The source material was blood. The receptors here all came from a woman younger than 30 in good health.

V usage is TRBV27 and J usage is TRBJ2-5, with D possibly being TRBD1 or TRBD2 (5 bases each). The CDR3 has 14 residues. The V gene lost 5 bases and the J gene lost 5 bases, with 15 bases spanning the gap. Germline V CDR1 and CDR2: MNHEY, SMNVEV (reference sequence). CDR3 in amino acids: CASSPWDQTETQYF. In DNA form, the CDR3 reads TGTGCCAGCAGTCCATGGGACCAGACGGAGACCCAGTACTTC.

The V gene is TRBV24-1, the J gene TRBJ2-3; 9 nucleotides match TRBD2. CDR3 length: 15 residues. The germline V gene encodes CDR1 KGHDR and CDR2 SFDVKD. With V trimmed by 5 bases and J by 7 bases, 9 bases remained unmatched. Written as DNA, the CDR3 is TGTGCCACCAGTGGCTTAGCGGGAGAGGGGAATACGCAGTATTTT. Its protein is CATSGLAGEGNTQYF.

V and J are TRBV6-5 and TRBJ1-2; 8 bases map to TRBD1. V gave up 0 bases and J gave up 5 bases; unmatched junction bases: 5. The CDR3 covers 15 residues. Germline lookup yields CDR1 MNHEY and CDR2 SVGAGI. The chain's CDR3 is CASSYSPGGAYGYTF. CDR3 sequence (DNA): TGTGCCAGCAGTTACTCCCCAGGGGGCGCATATGGCTACACCTTC.

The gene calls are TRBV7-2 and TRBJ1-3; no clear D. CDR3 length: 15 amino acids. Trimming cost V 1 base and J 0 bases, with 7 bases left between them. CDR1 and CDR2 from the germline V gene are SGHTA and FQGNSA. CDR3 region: CASSLERGSGNTIYF. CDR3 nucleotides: TGTGCCAGCAGCTTAGAACGGGGCTCTGGAAACACCATATATTTT.

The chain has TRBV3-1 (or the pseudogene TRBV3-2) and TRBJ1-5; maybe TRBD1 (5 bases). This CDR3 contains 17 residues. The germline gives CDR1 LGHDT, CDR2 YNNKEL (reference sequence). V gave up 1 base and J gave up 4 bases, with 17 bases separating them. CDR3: CASSQARGARSNQPQHF. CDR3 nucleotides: TGTGCCAGCAGCCAAGCACGAGGGGCGCGATCTAATCAGCCCCAGCATTTT.

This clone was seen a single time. In DNA form, the CDR3 reads TGTGCCAGCAGCTTATCGACAGGGGGTTGGAACACTGAAGCTTTCTTT. It translates to CASSLSTGGWNTEAFF. This rearrangement joins TRBV7-2 to TRBJ1-1; 9 bases are shared with TRBD1. Germline-derived CDR1 and CDR2 are SGHTA and FQGNSA. Germline trimming cut 2 bases from V and 1 base from J; bases unmatched to any gene: 5. This CDR3 has 16 amino acids.

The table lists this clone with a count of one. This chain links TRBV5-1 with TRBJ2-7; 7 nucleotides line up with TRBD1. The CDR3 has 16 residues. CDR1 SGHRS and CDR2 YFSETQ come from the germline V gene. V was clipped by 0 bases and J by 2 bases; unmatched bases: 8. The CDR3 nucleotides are TGCGCCAGCAGCTTGGAGGGGGCAGTTCGGGCCTACGAGCAGTACTTC. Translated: CASSLEGAVRAYEQYF.

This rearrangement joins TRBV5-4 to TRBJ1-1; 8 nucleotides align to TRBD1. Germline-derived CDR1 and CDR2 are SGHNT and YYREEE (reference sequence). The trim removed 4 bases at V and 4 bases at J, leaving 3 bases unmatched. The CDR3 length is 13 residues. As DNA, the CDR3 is TGTGCCAGCAGCGTGGACAGGGTCACTGAAGCTTTCTTT. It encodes CASSVDRVTEAFF. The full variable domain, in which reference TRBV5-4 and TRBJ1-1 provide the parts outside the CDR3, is ETGVTQSPTHLIKTRGQQVTLRCSSQSGHNTVSWYQQALGQGPQFIFQYYREEENGRGNFPPRFSGLQFPNYSSELNVNALELDDSALYLCASSVDRVTEAFFGQGTRLTVV.

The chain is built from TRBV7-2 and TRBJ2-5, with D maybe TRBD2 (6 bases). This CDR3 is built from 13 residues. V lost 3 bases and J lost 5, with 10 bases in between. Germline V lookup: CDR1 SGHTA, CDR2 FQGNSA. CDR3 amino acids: CASSLAGRETQYF. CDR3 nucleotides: TGTGCCAGCAGCTTGGCGGGGCGGGAGACCCAGTACTTC. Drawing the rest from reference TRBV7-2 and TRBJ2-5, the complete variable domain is GAGVSQSPSNKVTEKGKDVELRCDPISGHTALYWYRQSLGQGLEFLIYFQGNSAPDKSGLPSDRFSAERTGGSVSTLTIQRTQQEDSAVYLCASSLAGRETQYFGPGTRLLVL.

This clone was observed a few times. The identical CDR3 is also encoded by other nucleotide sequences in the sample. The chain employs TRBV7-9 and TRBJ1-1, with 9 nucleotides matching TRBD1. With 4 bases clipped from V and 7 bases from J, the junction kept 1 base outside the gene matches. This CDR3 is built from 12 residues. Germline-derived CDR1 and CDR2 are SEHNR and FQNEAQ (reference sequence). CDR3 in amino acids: CASSSTGGEAFF. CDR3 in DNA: TGTGCCAGCAGCTCGACAGGGGGTGAAGCTTTCTTT.

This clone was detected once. The CDR3 spells CASSPLTGGIGTGELFF. As DNA, the CDR3 is TGTGCCAGCTCACCGCTAACAGGGGGAATAGGCACCGGGGAGCTGTTTTTT. The chain is built from TRBV18 and TRBJ2-2, with 8 bases lining up with TRBD1. The CDR3 loop spans 17 amino acids. Germline lookup yields CDR1 KGHSH and CDR2 LQKENI. V shed 3 bases and J 4 bases; nucleotides not matched to a gene: 10.

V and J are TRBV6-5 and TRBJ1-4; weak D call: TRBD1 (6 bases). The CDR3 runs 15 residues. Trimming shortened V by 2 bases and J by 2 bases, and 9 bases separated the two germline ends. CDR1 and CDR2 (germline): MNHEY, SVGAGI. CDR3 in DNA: TGTGCCAGCAGTTACGTGGGGGGCACTAATGAAAAACTGTTTTTT. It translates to CASSYVGGTNEKLFF.

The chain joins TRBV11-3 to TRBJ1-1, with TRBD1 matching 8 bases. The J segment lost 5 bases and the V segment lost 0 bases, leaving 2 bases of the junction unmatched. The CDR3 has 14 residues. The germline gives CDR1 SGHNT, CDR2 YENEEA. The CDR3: CASSLDWTGTEAFF. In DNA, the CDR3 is TGTGCCAGCAGCTTAGACTGGACAGGGACTGAAGCTTTCTTT.

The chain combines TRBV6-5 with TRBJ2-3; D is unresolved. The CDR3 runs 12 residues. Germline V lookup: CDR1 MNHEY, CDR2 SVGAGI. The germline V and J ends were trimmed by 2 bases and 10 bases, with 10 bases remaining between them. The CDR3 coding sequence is TGTGCCAGCAGTTACGATAGAGGTGCGCAGTATTTT. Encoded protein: CASSYDRGAQYF.

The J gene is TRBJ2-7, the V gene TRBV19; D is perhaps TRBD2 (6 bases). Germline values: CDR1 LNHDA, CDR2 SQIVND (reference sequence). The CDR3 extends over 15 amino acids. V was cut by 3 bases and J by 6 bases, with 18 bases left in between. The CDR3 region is CASSMPSGLGAEQYF. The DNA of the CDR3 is TGTGCCAGTAGTATGCCTTCGGGACTCGGGGCCGAGCAGTACTTC.

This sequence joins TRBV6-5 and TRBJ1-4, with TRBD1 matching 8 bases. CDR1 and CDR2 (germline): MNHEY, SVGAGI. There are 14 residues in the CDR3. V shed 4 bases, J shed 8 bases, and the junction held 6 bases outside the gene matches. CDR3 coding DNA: TGTGCCAGCAGTTCGGACAGGGCATCGGAAAAACTGTTTTTT. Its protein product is CASSSDRASEKLFF.

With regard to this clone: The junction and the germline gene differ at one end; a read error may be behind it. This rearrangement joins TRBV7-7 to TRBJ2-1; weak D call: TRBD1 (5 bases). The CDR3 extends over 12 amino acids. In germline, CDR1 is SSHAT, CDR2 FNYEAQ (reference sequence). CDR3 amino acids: CASSGRDNEQFF. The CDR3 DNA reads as TGTGCTAGCAGTGGCAGGGACAATGAGCAGTTCTTC.

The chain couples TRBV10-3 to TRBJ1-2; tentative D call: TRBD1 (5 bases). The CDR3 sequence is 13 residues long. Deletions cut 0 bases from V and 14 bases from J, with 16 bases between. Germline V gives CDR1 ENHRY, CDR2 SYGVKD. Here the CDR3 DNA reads TGTGCCATCAGTGAGTCAACGGGACTCCTGAGGACCTTC. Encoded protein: CAISESTGLLRTF.

CDR3 protein: CASSQSPGLAPDTQYF. DNA of the CDR3: TGCGCCAGCAGCCAGTCCCCGGGACTAGCGCCAGATACGCAGTATTTT. V and J are TRBV4-3 and TRBJ2-3; 10 bases are shared with TRBD2. V lost 3 bases, J lost 4 bases, and 7 bases stayed unmatched. Per germline, CDR1 LGHNA and CDR2 YSLEER. The CDR3 has 16 residues.

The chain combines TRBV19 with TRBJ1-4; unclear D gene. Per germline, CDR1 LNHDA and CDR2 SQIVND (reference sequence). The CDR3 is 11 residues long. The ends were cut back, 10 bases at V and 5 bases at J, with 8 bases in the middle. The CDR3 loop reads CAIEENEKLFF. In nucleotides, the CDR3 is TGTGCCATTGAAGAGAATGAAAAACTGTTTTTT.

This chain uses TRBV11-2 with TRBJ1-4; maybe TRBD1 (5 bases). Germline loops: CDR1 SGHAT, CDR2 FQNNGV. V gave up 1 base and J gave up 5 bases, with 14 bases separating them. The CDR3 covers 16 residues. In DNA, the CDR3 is TGTGCCAGCAGCTTAGGGTGGCAGGGCTCCAATGAAAAACTGTTTTTT. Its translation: CASSLGWQGSNEKLFF.

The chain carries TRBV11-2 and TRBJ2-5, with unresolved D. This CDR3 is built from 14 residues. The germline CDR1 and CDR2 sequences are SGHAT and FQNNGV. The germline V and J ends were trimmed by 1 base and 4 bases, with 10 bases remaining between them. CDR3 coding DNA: TGTGCCAGCAGCTTAGGTGGGCCGGGAGAGACCCAGTACTTC. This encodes CASSLGGPGETQYF.

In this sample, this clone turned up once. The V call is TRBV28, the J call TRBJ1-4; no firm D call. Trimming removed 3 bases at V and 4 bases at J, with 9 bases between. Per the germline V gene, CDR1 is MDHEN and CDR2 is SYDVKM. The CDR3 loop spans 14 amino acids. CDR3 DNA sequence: TGTGCCAGCAGTTTTAGCAGGATTAATGAAAAACTGTTTTTT. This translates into CASSFSRINEKLFF. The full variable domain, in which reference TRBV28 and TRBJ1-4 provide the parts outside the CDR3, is DVKVTQSSRYLVKRTGEKVFLECVQDMDHENMFWYRQDPGLGLRLIYFSYDVKMKEKGDIPEGYSVSREKKERFSLILESASTNQTSMYLCASSFSRINEKLFFGSGTQLSVL.

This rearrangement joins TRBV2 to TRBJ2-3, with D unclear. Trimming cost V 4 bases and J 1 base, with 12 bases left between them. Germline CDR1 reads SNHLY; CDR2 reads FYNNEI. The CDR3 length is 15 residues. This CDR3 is CASSALVTGTDTQYF. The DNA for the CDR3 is TGTGCCAGCAGTGCGCTAGTGACTGGCACAGATACGCAGTATTTT.

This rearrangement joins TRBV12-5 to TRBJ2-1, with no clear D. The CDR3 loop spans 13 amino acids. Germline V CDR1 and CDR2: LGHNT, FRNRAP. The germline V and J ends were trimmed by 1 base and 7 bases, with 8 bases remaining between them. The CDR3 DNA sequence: TGTGCTAGTGGTTTGGACCCGGGTAATGAGCAGTTCTTC. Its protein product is CASGLDPGNEQFF. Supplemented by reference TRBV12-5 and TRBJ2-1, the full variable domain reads DARVTQTPRHKVTEMGQEVTMRCQPILGHNTVFWYRQTMMQGLELLAYFRNRAPLDDSGMPKDRFSAEMPDATLATLKIQPSEPRDSAVYFCASGLDPGNEQFFGPGTRLTVL.

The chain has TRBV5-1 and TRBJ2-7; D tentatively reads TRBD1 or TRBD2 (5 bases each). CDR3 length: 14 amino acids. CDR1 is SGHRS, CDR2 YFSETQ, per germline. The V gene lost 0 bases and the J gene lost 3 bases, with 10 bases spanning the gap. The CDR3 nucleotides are TGCGCCAGCAGCTTGGGGGGGAACTACTACGAGCAGTACTTC. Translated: CASSLGGNYYEQYF.

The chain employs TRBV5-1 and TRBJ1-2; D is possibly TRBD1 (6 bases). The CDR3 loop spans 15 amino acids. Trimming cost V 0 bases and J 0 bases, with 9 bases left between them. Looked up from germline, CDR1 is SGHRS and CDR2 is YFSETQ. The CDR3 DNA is TGCGCCAGCAGCTTGGGAGGGGGAGCTAACTATGGCTACACCTTC. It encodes CASSLGGGANYGYTF.